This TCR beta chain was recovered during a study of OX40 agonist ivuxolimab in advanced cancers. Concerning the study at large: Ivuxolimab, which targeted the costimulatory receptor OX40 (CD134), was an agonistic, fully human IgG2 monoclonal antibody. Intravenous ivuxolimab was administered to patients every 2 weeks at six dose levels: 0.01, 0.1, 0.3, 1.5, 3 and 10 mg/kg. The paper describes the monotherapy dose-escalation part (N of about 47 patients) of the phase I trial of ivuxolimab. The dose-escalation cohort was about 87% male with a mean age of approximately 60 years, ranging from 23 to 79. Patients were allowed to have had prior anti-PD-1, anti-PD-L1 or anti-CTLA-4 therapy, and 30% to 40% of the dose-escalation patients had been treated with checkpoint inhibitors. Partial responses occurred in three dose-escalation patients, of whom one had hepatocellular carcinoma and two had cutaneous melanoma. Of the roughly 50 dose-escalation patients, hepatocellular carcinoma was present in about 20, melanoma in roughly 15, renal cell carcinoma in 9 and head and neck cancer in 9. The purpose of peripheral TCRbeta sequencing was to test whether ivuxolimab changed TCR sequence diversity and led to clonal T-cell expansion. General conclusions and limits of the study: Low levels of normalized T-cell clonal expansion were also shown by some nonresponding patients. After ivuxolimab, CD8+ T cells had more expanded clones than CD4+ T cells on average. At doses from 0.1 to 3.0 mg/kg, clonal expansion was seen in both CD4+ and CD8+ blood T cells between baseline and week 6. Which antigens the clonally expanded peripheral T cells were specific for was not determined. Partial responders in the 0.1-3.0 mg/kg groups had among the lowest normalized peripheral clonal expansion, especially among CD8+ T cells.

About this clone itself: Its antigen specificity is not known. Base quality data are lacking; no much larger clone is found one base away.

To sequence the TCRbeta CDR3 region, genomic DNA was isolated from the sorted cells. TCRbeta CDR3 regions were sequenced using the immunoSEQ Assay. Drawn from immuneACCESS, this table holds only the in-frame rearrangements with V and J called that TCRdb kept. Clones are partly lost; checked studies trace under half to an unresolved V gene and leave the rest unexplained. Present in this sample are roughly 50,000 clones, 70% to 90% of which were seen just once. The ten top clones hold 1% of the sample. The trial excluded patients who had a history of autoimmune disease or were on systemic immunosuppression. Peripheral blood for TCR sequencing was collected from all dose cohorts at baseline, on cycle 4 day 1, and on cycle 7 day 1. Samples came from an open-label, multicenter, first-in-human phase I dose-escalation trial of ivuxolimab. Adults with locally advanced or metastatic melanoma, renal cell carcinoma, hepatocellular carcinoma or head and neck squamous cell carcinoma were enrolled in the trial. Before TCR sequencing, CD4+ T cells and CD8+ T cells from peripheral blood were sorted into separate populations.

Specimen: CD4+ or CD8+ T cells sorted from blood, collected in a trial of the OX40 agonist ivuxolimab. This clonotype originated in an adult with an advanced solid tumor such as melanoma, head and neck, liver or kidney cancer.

The CDR3 reads as follows: CAWSVLMGGDTEAFF. The sequenced DNA: TGTGCCTGGAGTGTACTAATGGGGGGAGATACTGAAGCTTTCTTT. The rearrangement joined TRBV30 to TRBJ1-1, with a weak D call of TRBD1 (5 bases match). A distance of 16 bases separates the germline ends of V and J, which lose 0 bases and 5 bases respectively. The CDR3 goes from the cysteine to the phenylalanine over 15 residues. This entry keeps only the CDR3 DNA: 45 bases, framed from base 1. From a lookup of the germline V gene (reference sequence), CDR1 and CDR2 are GTSNPN and SVGIG.